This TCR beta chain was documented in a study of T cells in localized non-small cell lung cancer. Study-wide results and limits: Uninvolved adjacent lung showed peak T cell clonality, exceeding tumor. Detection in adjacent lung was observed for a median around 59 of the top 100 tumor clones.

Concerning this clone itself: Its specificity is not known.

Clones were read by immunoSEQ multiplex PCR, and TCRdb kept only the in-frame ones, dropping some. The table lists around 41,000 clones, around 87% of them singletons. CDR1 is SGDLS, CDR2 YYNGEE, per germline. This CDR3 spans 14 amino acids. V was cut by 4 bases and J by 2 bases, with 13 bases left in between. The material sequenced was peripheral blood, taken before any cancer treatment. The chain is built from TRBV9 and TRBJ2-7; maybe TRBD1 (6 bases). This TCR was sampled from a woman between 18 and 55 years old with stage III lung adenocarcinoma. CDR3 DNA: TGTGCCAGCAGCATGGACAGCCTACCCTACGAGCAGTACTTC. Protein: CASSMDSLPYEQYF.